This entry is about one T cell receptor (beta chain). It lacks a known antigen. The record has no base qualities; no much larger clone is one base away. Using the deep immunoSEQ assay, TCR CDR3 regions were amplified from genomic DNA by multiplex PCR. For each cell subset, the extracted genomic DNA was distributed evenly across all wells of several immunoSEQ 96-well plates, and each plate served as one replicate. For sorted subsets, roughly 200 ng genomic DNA, equal to some 30,000 T cell genomes, was loaded into each replicate PCR. The purified libraries were quantified using a Qubit 3.0 fluorometer, sized with a Bioanalyzer 2100, and then quantified again using the KAPA Library Quantification kit. Each immunoSEQ 96-well plate was sequenced on its own single-read 150-cycle Illumina NextSeq 550 flow cell. In the source study's methods: Because only junctional sequences without quality scores were contained in the immunoSEQ output, filtering matching that applied to full-length reads could not be performed. Sequences were annotated with PyIR, a Python wrapper for IgBLAST v1.9, and V/J genes and CDR3 were assigned using IMGT germline references. Reads were filtered out if the reads had weak V/J assignments (E-value above 1e-6), no CDR3, stop codons, out-of-frame junctions, or ambiguous translated residues. V3J clonotypes were defined by identical inferred V gene, J gene, and CDR3 amino acid sequence. Percentage overlap between repertoires was calculated by dividing the number of shared unique clonotypes by the size of the smaller repertoire. Three approaches were used to assess repertoire richness: RTK rarefaction, the Chao1 estimator, and Recon v2.1 estimates of unobserved clonotypes. For all TCRbeta clonotypes obtained by the gDNA method from a few donors, generation probabilities were computed with OLGA. TCRdb took this table from immuneACCESS and kept in-frame rearrangements with V and J called. Such tables lack part of the clones; where checked against another copy, unresolved V genes explain under half of the gap, and the rest is unexplained. The DNA gave D and trimming, while V, J and clone size come from that table. Here the sample has millions of clones; over 90% occur a single time. 0.39% of the sample comes from the top ten.

The donors were healthy, HIV-negative adults with no recently reported acute infections or vaccinations. Every donor was a Caucasian adult residing in Nashville, Tennessee, USA. Magnetic negative selection was used to enrich CD4+ T cells, after which naive cells were positively selected on CD45RA and the negative fraction became the memory subset. Blood was collected by leukapheresis, and PBMCs were isolated by Ficoll-Histopaque density gradient centrifugation and then cryopreserved in liquid nitrogen vapor phase. Purity and quantity of every magnetically sorted T cell population were checked by analytical flow cytometry. Genomic DNA was isolated from every sorted fraction and measured by UV absorbance on a Nanodrop 2000c. The record originates from a study of shared clonotypes between healthy human individuals (TCRdb year 2020). Study-wide context: A couple of women and a few men aged 18 to 49 years were included in the cohort. For each donor, three plates each were used for CD4 naive and CD4 memory, two plates were used for CD8 naive, and one plate was used for CD8 memory. Blood TCR repertoires of four to six healthy adults were deeply sequenced to estimate repertoire size and the extent of clonotype sharing between individuals. Libraries were prepared and TCR repertoires were sequenced by different laboratories using diverse techniques, in order to increase sequencing depth and limit assay-specific biases. Between about 0.85 and 10 billion PBMCs per donor were obtained by leukapheresis. What the research found in general, with its limitations: Compared with non-shared clonotypes, clonotypes shared by all four sorted-subset donors had higher generation probabilities. Naive subsets generally had larger estimated clonotype richness than memory subsets did. The small number of donors limited the genetic and exposure-history diversity represented. Sampling was restricted to blood, and TCR repertoires in tissue are likely to differ from TCR repertoires in blood. When a handful of donors were compared, the shared fraction of clonotypes was about 5% for naive CD4, about 4% for naive CD8, 2% to 2.5% for memory CD4, and about 0.36% for memory CD8. Based on pairwise subsampling, the degree of clonotype sharing among donors was expected to be affected by sequencing depth. Incomplete sequencing was indicated by rarefaction of sorted-subset datasets, despite the large sequencing depth.

The CDR3 runs 18 residues from the cysteine to the phenylalanine. Kept here is only the CDR3 DNA, which spans 54 bases and is read in frame from base 1. The germline V gene encodes CDR1 LNHDA and CDR2 SQIVND (reference sequence). At the junction V is shortened by 4 bases and J by 2 bases; bases outside the gene matches: 14. Material for sequencing was naive CD4+ T cells from PBMCs. Interpreted using the paper, the cell subset or site label stands for: CD45RA+ positively selected. This sequence uses TRBV19 and TRBJ2-7, with 10 bases aligning to TRBD1. The sequence came from a man between 18 and 29 years old in good health. Some clones in this sample may be carry-over from other donors' samples. At the DNA level, the sequence is TGTGCCAGTAGTACCCGGGACAGGGGTAGTCAAACCCCCTACGAGCAGTACTTC. It encodes CASSTRDRGSQTPYEQYF.